The next 31 T cell receptor beta chains were all read from a single sample in a study of blood T cells in healthy people across ages. For the second PCR, which ran for 7 to 11 cycles, a sample-barcoded 5' primer and a J-beta primer mix were used. Via MiXCR, TCRdb re-called the 5' RACE reads, giving one row per CDR3 protein. The sample holds roughly 800,000 distinct CDR3 sequences, 58% seen once. The sequenced sample was blood. The source of these receptors is a man younger than 40 in good health.

This sequence joins TRBV15 and TRBJ2-5; the D gene is possibly TRBD1 (5 bases). V was clipped by 2 bases and J by 5 bases, with 12 bases between them. Germline V lookup: CDR1 LNHNV, CDR2 YYDKDF (reference sequence). The CDR3 contains 14 residues. This CDR3 is CATSRNRGWETQYF. The CDR3 DNA is TGTGCCACCAGCAGAAATAGGGGCTGGGAGACCCAGTACTTC.

J is TRBJ2-1 and V is TRBV7-2; no reliable D call. Trimming left V 0 bases short and J 2 bases short, with 5 bases between. The germline CDR1 and CDR2 sequences are SGHTA and FQGNSA. The CDR3 totals 14 residues. The chain's CDR3 is CASSLASAYNEQFF. In DNA form, the CDR3 reads TGTGCCAGCAGCTTAGCGTCCGCCTACAATGAGCAGTTCTTC.

This clonotype was seen only a few times. This chain links TRBV20-1 with TRBJ2-1; D not certain. The CDR3 sequence is 15 residues long. Germline CDR1 and CDR2: DFQATT and SNEGSKA (reference sequence). V lost 2 bases and J 7 bases, leaving 18 bases between the germline ends. The DNA for the CDR3 is TGCAGTGCTAGATGGGGTGGTGGGCCCGAGAATGAGCAGTTCTTC. Protein product: CSARWGGGPENEQFF.

This clonotype was found a few times. The chain combines TRBV30 with TRBJ2-7; 9 nucleotides match TRBD2. With 8 bases clipped from V and 4 bases from J, the junction kept 3 bases outside the gene matches. This CDR3 has 11 residues. The germline CDR1 and CDR2 sequences are GTSNPN and SVGIG (reference sequence). The CDR3 protein is CAGAGGYEQYF. The CDR3 DNA follows: TGTGCCGGGGCGGGAGGGTACGAGCAGTACTTC.

The rearrangement links TRBV7-9 to TRBJ2-5; 14 bases agree with TRBD2. J lost 4 bases, V lost 5 bases, and 3 bases had no gene match. The CDR3 is made up of 15 amino acids. The germline gives CDR1 SEHNR, CDR2 FQNEAQ (reference sequence). CDR3 DNA sequence: TGTGCCAGCAGCGCCGGGACTAGCGGGAGAGAGACCCAGTACTTC. It translates to CASSAGTSGRETQYF.

This clonotype occurred a few times. The rearrangement uses TRBV7-2 and TRBJ2-1, with 7 positions matching TRBD2. Germline V gives CDR1 SGHTA, CDR2 FQGNSA. With 7 bases clipped from V and 0 bases from J, the junction kept 6 bases outside the gene matches. The CDR3 covers 15 residues. CDR3 loop: CASTESGNSYNEQFF. The CDR3 coding sequence is TGTGCCAGCACTGAGAGCGGGAACTCCTACAATGAGCAGTTCTTC. Combining the CDR3 with reference TRBV7-2 and TRBJ2-1 gives the whole variable domain GAGVSQSPSNKVTEKGKDVELRCDPISGHTALYWYRQSLGQGLEFLIYFQGNSAPDKSGLPSDRFSAERTGGSVSTLTIQRTQQEDSAVYLCASTESGNSYNEQFFGPGTRLTVL.

Notes on this clonotype: One end of the junction fails to match germline, which may point to a read error. This chain connects TRBV20-1 to TRBJ2-3; D might be TRBD2 (6 bases). The CDR3 has 15 residues. The germline V gene encodes CDR1 DFQATT and CDR2 SNEGSKA (reference sequence). The CDR3, as DNA: TGCAATGCTAGAGAAAGACGCGGGGTCACAGATACGCAGTATTTT. Amino acid sequence: CNARERRGVTDTQYF.

V gene TRBV5-1 combines with J gene TRBJ1-2, with unresolved D. V gave up 4 bases and J gave up 2 bases, with 18 bases separating them. The germline gives CDR1 SGHRS, CDR2 YFSETQ. This CDR3 has 16 amino acids. The DNA of the CDR3 is TGCGCCAGCAGCGTACAGCAATCCGAGATAAACTATGGCTACACCTTC. Residues: CASSVQQSEINYGYTF.

This chain links TRBV5-1 with TRBJ2-1; 11 nucleotides match TRBD2. V was clipped by 4 bases and J by 3 bases; unmatched bases: 12. Germline lookup yields CDR1 SGHRS and CDR2 YFSETQ. The CDR3 covers 18 residues. CDR3: CASSLHSRGLAVYNEQFF. The CDR3 DNA reads TGCGCCAGCAGCCTCCATTCGCGGGGACTAGCGGTCTACAATGAGCAGTTCTTC.

V usage is TRBV20-1 and J usage is TRBJ2-1; the D gene could be TRBD1 or TRBD2 (7 bases each). V lost 7 bases, J lost 6 bases, and 10 bases lay in between. CDR1 is DFQATT, CDR2 SNEGSKA, per germline (reference sequence). CDR3 length: 11 amino acids. CDR3 nucleotide sequence: TGCAGTGGGGAGGGGGCCAATGAGCAGTTCTTC. Protein sequence: CSGEGANEQFF.

This clonotype appeared a few times. The chain carries TRBV5-1 and TRBJ2-4, with 8 nucleotides matching TRBD2. There are 16 residues in the CDR3. Trimming took 4 bases from V and 0 from J; bases not matched to a gene: 6. CDR1 is SGHRS and CDR2 is YFSETQ in the germline V gene. This chain's CDR3 is CASSGGSGGAKNIQYF. The CDR3 DNA is TGCGCCAGCAGCGGGGGGAGCGGGGGAGCCAAAAACATTCAGTACTTC. The full variable domain, its missing parts supplied by reference TRBV5-1 and TRBJ2-4, is KAGVTQTPRYLIKTRGQQVTLSCSPISGHRSVSWYQQTPGQGLQFLFEYFSETQRNKGNFPGRFSGRQFSNSRSEMNVSTLELGDSALYLCASSGGSGGAKNIQYFGAGTRLSVL.

The rearrangement links TRBV15 to TRBJ2-7; 8 nucleotides agree with TRBD1. The V gene's germline CDR1 is LNHNV and CDR2 YYDKDF (reference sequence). Trimming took 5 bases from V and 3 from J; bases not matched to a gene: 6. CDR3 length equals 14 residues. The CDR3 DNA follows: TGTGCCACCAGCGCCGGGACAGGCCTCTACGAGCAGTACTTC. It translates to CATSAGTGLYEQYF.

V gene TRBV20-1 combines with J gene TRBJ2-7, with a weak D call TRBD1 (5 bases). Germline CDR1 DFQATT, CDR2 SNEGSKA (reference sequence). The CDR3 spans 11 residues. The chain's CDR3 is CSAERGYEQYF. The CDR3 DNA reads TGCAGCGCCGAAAGGGGATACGAGCAGTACTTC.

This sequence joins TRBV20-1 and TRBJ2-7, with TRBD1 matching over 11 bases. Per the germline V gene, CDR1 is DFQATT and CDR2 is SNEGSKA (reference sequence). This CDR3 spans 14 amino acids. V dropped 6 bases and J dropped 0; count of bases not matched to a gene: 4. In DNA form, the CDR3 reads TGCAGTGCGACCGGGACAGGGGGCTCCTACGAGCAGTACTTC. It yields the protein CSATGTGGSYEQYF.

The chain recombines TRBV6-5 with TRBJ1-2, with a weak D call TRBD1 (5 bases). V was pared by 0 bases and J by 6 bases, with 14 bases between. The CDR3 has 15 residues. Per the germline V gene, CDR1 is MNHEY and CDR2 is SVGAGI. The CDR3 here is CASSYSMGPTHGYTF. CDR3 sequence (DNA): TGTGCCAGCAGTTACTCAATGGGACCAACCCATGGCTACACCTTC.

This clonotype showed up just a few times. The chain employs TRBV20-1 and TRBJ2-7, with a possible D match to TRBD2 (5 bases). The CDR3 spans 13 residues. The V end was cut by 7 bases, the J end by 6 bases, with 19 bases between. CDR1 is DFQATT and CDR2 is SNEGSKA in the germline V gene (reference sequence). The CDR3 loop is CSGGRGPGFEQYF. The CDR3 DNA sequence: TGCAGTGGCGGGCGCGGTCCGGGGTTCGAGCAGTACTTC.

The V call is TRBV7-2, the J call TRBJ1-2; 7 nucleotides line up with TRBD1. Germline values: CDR1 SGHTA, CDR2 FQGNSA. V trimming: 5 bases; J trimming: 4 bases; junction bases outside the gene matches: 4. The CDR3 consists of 13 residues. The CDR3 is CASSRDSSYGYTF. CDR3 DNA: TGTGCCAGCAGCCGGGACAGCTCCTATGGCTACACCTTC.

This rearrangement joins TRBV5-1 to TRBJ2-5, with D uncertain. Trimming stripped 0 bases from V and 3 bases from J, with 9 bases between. The CDR3 extends over 14 amino acids. Germline CDR1 is SGHRS and CDR2 is YFSETQ. CDR3 loop: CASSLARSKETQYF. DNA of the CDR3: TGCGCCAGCAGCTTGGCCAGGAGCAAAGAGACCCAGTACTTC.

As concerns this clonotype: At one of its ends the junction is not consistent with the germline gene, which may arise from a read error. The chain couples TRBV7-2 to TRBJ2-1; 7 bases match TRBD1. The CDR3 sequence is 15 residues long. Germline assignment: CDR1 SGHTA and CDR2 FQGNSA. CDR3 sequence: CAGSLANRGTGEQFF. The CDR3, as DNA: TGTGCCGGCAGCTTAGCGAACAGGGGTACGGGTGAGCAGTTCTTC.

This sequence joins TRBV20-1 and TRBJ1-2; a possible D gene is TRBD1 (5 bases). The V gene's germline CDR1 is DFQATT and CDR2 SNEGSKA (reference sequence). This CDR3 contains 12 residues. The V end lost 5 bases, the J end lost 5 bases, and 12 bases lay between the germline ends. CDR3 in amino acids: CSASQESYGYTF. The DNA for the CDR3 is TGCAGTGCTTCACAGGAAAGTTATGGCTACACCTTC.

The gene calls are TRBV20-1 and TRBJ1-2; 9 nucleotides line up with TRBD1. The germline CDR1 and CDR2 sequences are DFQATT and SNEGSKA (reference sequence). The CDR3 has 13 amino acids. V was clipped by 1 base and J by 8 bases; unmatched bases: 5. The CDR3 coding sequence is TGCAGTGCTAGAGTTACAGGGGGCGCCGGCTACACCTTC. It specifies CSARVTGGAGYTF.

The chain has TRBV7-2 and TRBJ2-5, with D possibly being TRBD2 (6 bases). Per the germline V gene, CDR1 is SGHTA and CDR2 is FQGNSA. Deletions cut 5 bases from V and 1 base from J, with 14 bases between. There are 15 residues in the CDR3. CDR3: CASSPQPGAQETQYF. Written as DNA, the CDR3 is TGTGCCAGCAGCCCACAACCGGGAGCCCAAGAGACCCAGTACTTC. The complete variable domain, with remaining parts taken from reference TRBV7-2 and TRBJ2-5, reads GAGVSQSPSNKVTEKGKDVELRCDPISGHTALYWYRQSLGQGLEFLIYFQGNSAPDKSGLPSDRFSAERTGGSVSTLTIQRTQQEDSAVYLCASSPQPGAQETQYFGPGTRLLVL.

With respect to this clonotype: Germline and junction disagree at one end, which may indicate a read error. This chain links TRBV29-1 with TRBJ2-5; weak D call: TRBD1 (5 bases). Germline loops: CDR1 SQVTM, CDR2 ANQGSEA. The CDR3 sequence is 10 residues long. The CDR3 loop is CGAFQEAQYF. In nucleotides, the CDR3 is TGCGGGGCCTTTCAAGAGGCCCAGTACTTC. The full variable domain, with the rest looked up from reference TRBV29-1 and TRBJ2-5, is SAVISQKPSRDICQRGTSLTIQCQVDSQVTMMFWYRQQPGQSLTLIATANQGSEATYESGFVIDKFPISRPNLTFSTLTVSNMSPEDSSIYLCGAFQEAQYFGPGTRLLVL.

This clonotype was detected a few times. The V and J genes are TRBV3-1 and TRBJ2-1; D is unclear. The V and J ends lost 5 bases and 12 bases respectively, with 11 bases between them. This CDR3 spans 11 amino acids. The germline gives CDR1 LGHDT, CDR2 YNNKEL (reference sequence). CDR3 loop: CASSNTMGQFF. CDR3 sequence (DNA): TGTGCCAGCAGCAACACCATGGGGCAGTTCTTC.

About this clonotype: This could be a read error, since a much larger clone is one nucleotide away. V gene TRBV10-3 combines with J gene TRBJ2-1, with 7 bases fitting TRBD2. Gene TRBJ2-7 matches the end of the DNA better, so the J call may be wrong. The CDR3 loop spans 13 amino acids. The germline gives CDR1 ENHRY, CDR2 SYGVKD. The CDR3 spells CAISGDYRNEQYF. Here the CDR3 DNA reads TGTGCCATCAGTGGGGACTACCGCAATGAGCAGTACTTC.

The chain is built from TRBV6-1 and TRBJ2-7, with D perhaps matching TRBD2 (6 bases). The tail of the sequence fits TRBJ2-5 better, so the J call may be wrong. Germline V gene data show CDR1 as MNHNS and CDR2 as SASEGT. The CDR3 totals 15 residues. The CDR3 loop reads CASSERTGLSATQYF. Here the CDR3 DNA reads TGTGCCAGCAGTGAAAGAACCGGACTATCAGCGACCCAGTACTTC.

This chain uses TRBV7-9 with TRBJ2-1, with D hard to call. The CDR3 extends over 16 amino acids. Germline V lookup: CDR1 SEHNR, CDR2 FQNEAQ (reference sequence). V was pared by 3 bases and J by 5 bases, with 17 bases between. CDR3 amino acids: CASSFGVRIKNNEQFF. The CDR3 DNA reads TGTGCCAGCAGCTTTGGGGTCCGCATAAAAAACAATGAGCAGTTCTTC. The full variable domain, rest sourced from reference TRBV7-9 and TRBJ2-1, is DTGVSQNPRHKITKRGQNVTFRCDPISEHNRLYWYRQTLGQGPEFLTYFQNEAQLEKSRLLSDRFSAERPKGSFSTLEIQRTEQGDSAMYLCASSFGVRIKNNEQFFGPGTRLTVL.

CDR3: CASSGGAGYNEQFF. The CDR3 DNA follows: TGTGCCAGCAGTGGCGGGGCCGGCTACAATGAGCAGTTCTTC. The chain combines TRBV6-1 with TRBJ2-1; D perhaps matches TRBD2 (6 bases). Germline values: CDR1 MNHNS, CDR2 SASEGT. Trimming cost V 4 bases and J 3 bases, with 10 bases left between them. The CDR3 spans 14 residues.

The chain is built from TRBV5-8 and TRBJ2-4, with TRBD2 matching over 7 bases. The J call is doubtful: the DNA matches TRBJ2-5 better. CDR1 is SGHTS, CDR2 YDEGEE, per germline. The length of the CDR3 is 17 residues. The CDR3 DNA follows: TGTGCCAGCAGCTTGAACCTACTAGCTCAAGCGGGGGAGACCCAGTACTTC. The encoded protein is CASSLNLLAQAGETQYF.

This clonotype came up a few times. The J gene is TRBJ2-4, the V gene TRBV6-6; 9 bases fit TRBD2. The J call may be in error: the DNA end matches TRBJ2-7 better. The length of the CDR3 is 16 residues. CDR1 and CDR2 from the germline V gene are MNHNY and SVGAGI (reference sequence). The DNA for the CDR3 is TGTGCCAGCAGTGACGCCGTAGCGGGAGTGGGCTACGAGCAGTACTTC. Amino acid sequence: CASSDAVAGVGYEQYF.

With regard to this clonotype: One end of the junction varies from germline; a read error may be responsible. The chain has TRBV6-2 or TRBV6-3 and TRBJ2-4; D is tentatively TRBD1 or TRBD2 (5 bases each). With the DNA end fitting TRBJ2-7 better, the J assignment may be wrong. CDR3 length: 16 residues. Germline loops: CDR1 MNHEY, CDR2 SVGEGT. CDR3 in DNA: TGTGCCAACAGTTACTCGAGGGGCAGGGAAGACTACGAGCAGTACTTC. Encoded protein: CANSYSRGREDYEQYF.